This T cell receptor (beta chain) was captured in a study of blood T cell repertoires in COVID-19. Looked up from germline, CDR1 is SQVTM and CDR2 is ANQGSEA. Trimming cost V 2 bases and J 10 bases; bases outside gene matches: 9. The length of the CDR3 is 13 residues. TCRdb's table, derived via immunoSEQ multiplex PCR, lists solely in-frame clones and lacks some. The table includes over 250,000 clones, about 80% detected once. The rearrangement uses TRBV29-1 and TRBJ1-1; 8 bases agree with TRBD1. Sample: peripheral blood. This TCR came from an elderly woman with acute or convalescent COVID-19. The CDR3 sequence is CSVEKTFTGGAFF. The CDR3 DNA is TGCAGCGTTGAAAAGACCTTTACAGGGGGAGCTTTCTTT.